Listed here are 28 T cell receptor beta chains from one sample, sequenced in a study of CD8 T cells in Susac syndrome. Roughly 0.45 to 1 ug RNA was reverse transcribed with random hexamers. One entry per CDR3 protein, called by TCRdb with MiXCR from the immunoSEQ multiplex PCR reads. The sample holds around 150,000 distinct CDR3 sequences; roughly 94% are singletons and the top ten take 0.14%. Sequencing was performed on CD4+ T cells from PBMCs. Source of these receptors: a human donor with Susac syndrome.

The chain combines TRBV7-9 with TRBJ1-1, with D perhaps matching TRBD1 (5 bases). Trimming took 4 bases from V and 1 from J, leaving 7 bases between them. The CDR3 sequence is 13 residues long. Germline V gene lookup returns CDR1 SEHNR and CDR2 FQNEAQ (reference sequence). The CDR3 DNA is TGTGCCAGCAGCTGGACATCGAACACTGAAGCTTTCTTT. Translating gives CASSWTSNTEAFF.

V gene TRBV7-9 combines with J gene TRBJ1-2, with D unresolved. CDR1 and CDR2 from the germline V gene are SEHNR and FQNEAQ (reference sequence). Trimming removed 5 bases from V and 4 bases from J, with 23 bases in between. The CDR3 extends over 17 amino acids. CDR3 sequence reads: CASSPNLRLSHVYGYTF. CDR3 in DNA: TGTGCCAGCAGCCCCAACCTTCGGTTATCCCACGTCTATGGCTACACCTTC.

CDR3 coding DNA: TGCGCCAGCAGCATAGACCCGGAAAGTCGCACAGATACGCAGTATTTT. Protein sequence: CASSIDPESRTDTQYF. This rearrangement joins TRBV5-1 to TRBJ2-3; D gene unclear. The germline V gene encodes CDR1 SGHRS and CDR2 YFSETQ. Trimming cost V 4 bases and J 1 base, with 16 bases left between them. This CDR3 has 16 residues.

V usage is TRBV14 and J usage is TRBJ2-7; D remains ambiguous. The V end was cut by 0 bases, the J end by 7 bases, with 10 bases between. Germline lookup yields CDR1 SGHDN and CDR2 FVKESK. The CDR3 has 13 amino acids. The CDR3 nucleotides read TGTGCCAGCAGCCAAGATGCCATCAGGGAGCAGTACTTC. Its protein product is CASSQDAIREQYF.

In this sample, this clonotype turned up once. V and J are TRBV5-1 and TRBJ1-4; tentative D call: TRBD1 (5 bases). The ends were cut back, 4 bases at V and 4 bases at J, with 8 bases in the middle. The CDR3 contains 13 residues. CDR1 and CDR2 from the germline V gene are SGHRS and YFSETQ. CDR3: CASSRGFNEKLFF. Here the CDR3 DNA reads TGCGCCAGCAGCCGGGGCTTTAATGAAAAACTGTTTTTT.

In its sample, this clonotype was seen once. V gene TRBV4-3 combines with J gene TRBJ2-3, with D possibly TRBD2 on 7 matching bases. Germline loops: CDR1 LGHNA, CDR2 YSLEER. Trimming took off 0 bases at V and 5 bases at J, with 18 bases between the two ends. The CDR3 runs to 17 residues. The CDR3 DNA sequence: TGCGCCAGCAGCCAAGATGGGGGCGGGAGCTTGGGAGATACGCAGTATTTT. This translates into CASSQDGGGSLGDTQYF.

The rearrangement uses TRBV28 and TRBJ1-1; D unclear. Germline CDR1 and CDR2: MDHEN and SYDVKM. The CDR3 has 11 residues. CDR3 DNA: TGTGTCGTGCGGGGGAACACTGAAGCTTTCTTT. Its protein product is CVVRGNTEAFF.

The count of this clonotype is one. This chain joins TRBV7-8 and TRBJ2-1; D remains unclear. V lost 0 bases and J 4 bases, leaving 13 bases between the germline ends. The CDR3 runs 16 residues. The germline CDR1 and CDR2 sequences are SGHVS and FQNEAQ. The CDR3 sequence: CASSLARRKLYNEQFF. The CDR3 nucleotides are TGTGCCAGCAGCTTAGCGCGGCGGAAACTTTACAATGAGCAGTTCTTC.

The chain has TRBV28 and TRBJ1-1, with D hard to call. The CDR3 sequence is 12 residues long. Germline V lookup: CDR1 MDHEN, CDR2 SYDVKM. V lost 3 bases, J lost 1 base, and 3 bases lay in between. This chain's CDR3 is CASSLTNTEAFF. As DNA, the CDR3 is TGTGCCAGCAGTTTGACGAACACTGAAGCTTTCTTT.

The V and J genes are TRBV29-1 and TRBJ1-5, with 8 bases fitting TRBD1. Unmatched junction bases numbered 4, after V lost 4 bases and J lost 5 bases. Germline-derived CDR1 and CDR2 are SQVTM and ANQGSEA. The CDR3 has 13 amino acids. The CDR3 bases are TGCAGCGTTGTCGACAGGGGTGATCAGCCCCAGCATTTT. Protein: CSVVDRGDQPQHF.

The chain joins TRBV30 to TRBJ2-7, with D unresolved. V lost 8 bases and J lost 0, with 17 bases in between. Germline V gene sequence: CDR1 GTSNPN, CDR2 SVGIG (reference sequence). The CDR3 is made up of 14 amino acids. The CDR3 region has the DNA TGTGCCCTATCTTTCTCATTCCGCTCCTACGAGCAGTACTTC. Amino acids: CALSFSFRSYEQYF. The whole variable domain, remainder taken from reference TRBV30 and TRBJ2-7, is SQTIHQWPATLVQPVGSPLSLECTVEGTSNPNLYWYRQAAGRGLQLLFYSVGIGQISSEVPQNLSASRPQDRQFILSSKKLLLSDSGFYLCALSFSFRSYEQYFGPGTRLTVT.

The J gene is TRBJ1-6, the V gene TRBV5-1; 7 positions match TRBD1. The CDR3 contains 15 residues. The germline gives CDR1 SGHRS, CDR2 YFSETQ. J lost 10 bases, V lost 1 base, and 8 bases had no gene match. In DNA, the CDR3 is TGCGCCAGCAGCTTGATGCAGGGGGTGGACTCACCCCTCCACTTT. Translated: CASSLMQGVDSPLHF.

The V gene is TRBV20-1, the J gene TRBJ1-2, with D possibly TRBD1 on 6 matching bases. Trimming removed 5 bases from V and 6 bases from J, with 13 bases in between. This CDR3 is built from 12 residues. Germline assignment: CDR1 DFQATT and CDR2 SNEGSKA (reference sequence). The CDR3 nucleotides are TGCAGTGCTCCCCAGGGGCCGGATGGCTACACCTTC. Protein product: CSAPQGPDGYTF.

The rearrangement links TRBV7-9 to TRBJ2-3, with TRBD1 matching over 9 bases. The J segment lost 0 bases and the V segment lost 5 bases, leaving 3 bases of the junction unmatched. From germline, CDR1 is SEHNR and CDR2 FQNEAQ (reference sequence). The CDR3 loop spans 15 amino acids. This CDR3 reads CASSPGQGSTDTQYF. The CDR3 DNA reads as TGTGCCAGCAGCCCCGGACAGGGGAGCACAGATACGCAGTATTTT.

This clonotype showed up just once. The chain is built from TRBV2 and TRBJ2-7, with 9 nucleotides matching TRBD1. This CDR3 has 14 amino acids. V trimming: 6 bases; J trimming: 3 bases; junction bases outside the gene matches: 6. Germline V CDR1 and CDR2: SNHLY, FYNNEI. CDR3 DNA sequence: TGTGCCAGCAGCCGACAGGGGGAATTCTACGAGCAGTACTTC. Residues: CASSRQGEFYEQYF.

This chain joins TRBV11-1 and TRBJ2-5; 11 positions agree with TRBD2. The ends lost 1 base at V and 3 bases at J; junction bases unmatched: 1. This CDR3 is built from 15 residues. Looked up from germline, CDR1 is SGHAT and CDR2 is FQDESV (reference sequence). CDR3 nucleotide sequence: TGTGCCAGCAGCTTAGAACTAGCGGGAGAAGAGACCCAGTACTTC. This encodes CASSLELAGEETQYF.

This chain links TRBV5-1 with TRBJ1-2; maybe TRBD1 (5 bases). V lost 0 bases, J lost 6 bases, and 6 bases lay in between. The CDR3 extends over 12 amino acids. Looked up from germline, CDR1 is SGHRS and CDR2 is YFSETQ. The CDR3 bases are TGCGCCAGCAGCTTGGCCAGGGATGGCTACACCTTC. Its protein product is CASSLARDGYTF.

This chain joins TRBV2 and TRBJ1-6; D gene ambiguous. Trimming took off 7 bases at V and 5 bases at J, with 9 bases between the two ends. Germline V gene data show CDR1 as SNHLY and CDR2 as FYNNEI. CDR3 size: 13 residues. CDR3 sequence: CASNWQDNSPLHF. In nucleotides, the CDR3 is TGTGCCAGCAATTGGCAGGATAATTCACCCCTCCACTTT.

V and J are TRBV3-1 and TRBJ1-2, with no clear D. This CDR3 spans 13 amino acids. V lost 1 base and J 4 bases, leaving 7 bases between the germline ends. Germline V gene lookup returns CDR1 LGHDT and CDR2 YNNKEL (reference sequence). The CDR3 is CASSQGNLYGYTF. CDR3 nucleotide sequence: TGTGCCAGCAGCCAAGGAAACCTCTATGGCTACACCTTC.

The rearrangement uses TRBV7-9 and TRBJ1-1; TRBD1 agrees at 10 bases. CDR1 is SEHNR, CDR2 FQNEAQ, per germline (reference sequence). This CDR3 comprises 15 residues. V lost 5 bases to trimming and J lost 4 bases; unmatched junction nucleotides: 7. The CDR3 DNA reads as TGTGCCAGCAGCCCCCGGACAGGGGGACGCACTGAAGCTTTCTTT. It codes for CASSPRTGGRTEAFF.

This chain connects TRBV20-1 to TRBJ1-5; the D gene is possibly TRBD1 (6 bases). Per the germline V gene, CDR1 is DFQATT and CDR2 is SNEGSKA (reference sequence). The CDR3 length is 16 residues. V was trimmed by 3 bases and J by 0 bases, leaving 15 bases between them. The CDR3, as DNA: TGCAGTGCTAGCAGGGGAATAGGCTATAGCAATCAGCCCCAGCATTTT. Its translation is CSASRGIGYSNQPQHF.

This clonotype has just a few counts. The chain employs TRBV7-2 and TRBJ2-7; D gene uncertain. The germline gives CDR1 SGHTA, CDR2 FQGNSA. CDR3 length: 11 amino acids. The ends were cut back, 2 bases at V and 2 bases at J, with 1 base in the middle. Here the CDR3 reads CASSLTYEQYF. The CDR3 nucleotides read TGTGCCAGCAGCTTAACCTACGAGCAGTACTTC.

Note on this clonotype: At one end the junction does not follow the germline gene, possibly because of a read error. This rearrangement joins TRBV5-1 to TRBJ2-3, with no clear D. Germline loops: CDR1 SGHRS, CDR2 YFSETQ. The CDR3 is 12 amino acids. In DNA, the CDR3 is TGTGCCAGCAGCTTAGATCTTGATACGCAGTATTTT. Translated, it gives CASSLDLDTQYF.

The gene calls are TRBV5-6 and TRBJ2-7; D tentatively reads TRBD1 or TRBD2 (5 bases each). With 4 bases removed from V and 6 bases from J, the gap between germline ends came to 14 bases. The CDR3 loop spans 13 amino acids. Germline CDR1 is SGHDT and CDR2 is YYEEEE. The DNA for the CDR3 is TGTGCCAGCAGCCCGGGGCTGACCTTCGAGCAGTACTTC. It specifies CASSPGLTFEQYF.

The chain joins TRBV5-4 to TRBJ1-1, with 8 bases matching TRBD1. After removal of 2 bases from V and 3 bases from J, the junction contained 3 bases not matched to a gene. CDR3 length: 14 amino acids. Per germline, CDR1 SGHNT and CDR2 YYREEE (reference sequence). CDR3 protein: CASSFDRGYTEAFF. Here the CDR3 DNA reads TGTGCCAGCAGCTTTGACAGGGGTTACACTGAAGCTTTCTTT.

The CDR3 DNA reads TGTGCCTGGAGTGTCGTGGCAGGGGATGGCTACACCTTC. It encodes CAWSVVAGDGYTF. The chain recombines TRBV30 with TRBJ1-2, with TRBD1 as a possible D gene (6 bases). Germline CDR1 is GTSNPN and CDR2 is SVGIG (reference sequence). Trimming took 0 bases from V and 6 from J, leaving 11 bases between them. The CDR3 consists of 13 residues. The variable domain in full, completed from reference TRBV30 and TRBJ1-2, reads SQTIHQWPATLVQPVGSPLSLECTVEGTSNPNLYWYRQAAGRGLQLLFYSVGIGQISSEVPQNLSASRPQDRQFILSSKKLLLSDSGFYLCAWSVVAGDGYTFGSGTRLTVV.

The V and J genes are TRBV5-1 and TRBJ1-2; D not certain. Germline V gene sequence: CDR1 SGHRS, CDR2 YFSETQ. The CDR3 extends over 14 amino acids. Deletions cut 0 bases from V and 3 bases from J, with 9 bases between. In DNA, the CDR3 is TGCGCCAGCAGCTTGGACGGCGGATACTATGGCTACACCTTC. Protein: CASSLDGGYYGYTF.

The CDR3 region has the DNA TGTGCCAGCAGTCTCAGGCGTGAGGAGCAGTTCTTC. It codes for CASSLRREEQFF. The rearrangement joins TRBV7-9 to TRBJ2-1, with D hard to call. This CDR3 is 12 amino acids long. V was trimmed by 6 bases and J by 10 bases, leaving 13 bases between them. Per germline, CDR1 SEHNR and CDR2 FQNEAQ (reference sequence).